This T cell receptor beta chain was sequenced in a study of neurological immune-mediated disorders. Study observations and caveats: CDR3 amino acid sequences of expanded clones were not shared across subjects, a result suggesting private repertoires in all groups. The multiple sclerosis repertoire cluster lacked an association with any feature, whether clinical or MRI.

The cDNA came from 5'RACE with 10-nucleotide random UMIs. TCRdb re-called the 5' RACE reads through MiXCR, storing one row per CDR3 protein. Of about 62,000 distinct CDR3 sequences in the sample, 3.5% to 4.5% were seen once. Per the germline V gene, CDR1 is LNHDA and CDR2 is SQIVND (reference sequence). V lost 0 bases, J lost 5 bases, and 7 bases lay in between. CDR3 length: 13 residues. Worth noting for this clonotype: As yet, its antigen is unknown.

Specimen: PBMCs. This chain joins TRBV19 and TRBJ1-2; the D is unclear. The sequence came from a woman aged 50 to 65 with multiple sclerosis. As DNA, the CDR3 is TGTGCCAGTAGTATAGAAAGGGAGTATGGCTACACCTTC. This sequence encodes CASSIEREYGYTF. Full variable domain (missing parts from reference TRBV19 and TRBJ1-2): DGGITQSPKYLFRKEGQNVTLSCEQNLNHDAMYWYRQDPGQGLRLIYYSQIVNDFQKGDIAEGYSVSREKKESFPLTVTSAQKNPTAFYLCASSIEREYGYTFGSGTRLTVV.